Included here is one T cell receptor beta chain sequence, with context. The specificity of this receptor is unknown. Within one base of it there is no much larger clone, and no base qualities were kept. This entry belongs to a study of beta chain features in type 1 diabetes (dated by TCRdb to 2016 to 2019). As for the study more broadly: Patients and healthy donors did not differ in mean age, gender distribution, total cell number or subset yield. Across all samples, some 99 million sorted cells were examined, and cell number per subset correlated strongly with RNA yield. In the study, recently diagnosed type 1 diabetes patients and matched healthy donors were compared on the TCRB repertoires of their sorted circulating CD4+ T cell subsets. Naive and central memory subsets were obtained from all 28 donors, but regulatory and stem cell-like memory subsets were isolated from only 8 patients and roughly 8 healthy donors.

From each donor, a single peripheral blood sample of 100 to 150 mL on average was drawn into heparinised tubes. Using a panel that included CD45RO, CCR7, CD25, CD127, CD95 and CD27, naive, central memory, regulatory and stem cell-like memory CD4+ T cells were sorted on a BD FACSAria II. All sorted populations exceeded 95% purity. PBMCs were isolated immediately by Lymphoprep density gradient centrifugation and stained directly without culture. So that batch effects would be minimized, each experiment stained and sorted samples in pairs, pairing one healthy donor with one patient. From cysteine to phenylalanine, the CDR3 is 14 amino acids long. Only the CDR3 part of the read is kept: 42 bases, read in frame from the first base. Taken from the germline V gene, the CDR1 and CDR2 loops are SGHDT and YYEEEE. The trim is 0 bases for V and 4 bases for J, with a gap of 10 bases between the germline ends.

The High Capacity cDNA Reverse Transcription Kit was used to reverse transcribe all of the isolated RNA, meaning that expressed TCRB transcripts were what got sequenced. Naive, central memory and regulatory T cell samples underwent deep immunoSEQ sequencing, averaging around 3.7 million total reads per sample. After sorted cells were lysed in RLT buffer, RNA was extracted with DNase-treated RNeasy Micro or Mini kits, with the choice depending on cell number. Each cell subset was processed separately to prevent cross-contamination, with patient and healthy donor samples processed together. Using the immunoSEQ multiplex PCR, TCRB sequences were amplified from cDNA into 87-bp fragments spanning the CDR3 region. Sequencing of the amplicons was done on the Illumina HiSeq platform. For the original study's pipeline: Synthetic template baselines were used to correct PCR bias computationally, reads within Hamming distance 2 were collapsed together, and singletons that could not be merged were discarded. Reads were aligned against IMGT so that V, D and J genes, CDR3 length and insertions or deletions at six rearrangement sites could be assigned. Within each subset, clonotype counts were normalized to the number of sorted cells before true diversity and Gini coefficients were calculated with the tcR R package. The overlap coefficient, calculated on TCRB nucleotide sequences, was used to quantify repertoire sharing. As a proxy for the pre-selection repertoire, out-of-frame TCRB sequences from naive cells were analyzed. The table was pulled from immuneACCESS by TCRdb, which kept in-frame rearrangements only. Such tables lose some clones; where checked, under half of the loss comes from unresolved V genes, and the rest has no known cause. V, J and clone size reflect that table, while D and trimming were determined from the DNA. Counted in this sample were under 450,000 clones; 11% to 15% of them appeared once. Of the sample, roughly 0.036% falls within the top ten clones.

Overall results and qualifications from the work: At VDJ recombination sites, patients with type 1 diabetes made fewer insertions and deleted more nucleotides, a pattern implying thymic rearrangement abnormalities. HLA sub-analyses involved small numbers of individuals, so any influence of HLA type on TCRB rearrangement remained unresolved. In all four CD4+ subsets, TCRB CDR3 length was moderately but significantly shorter in type 1 diabetes patients. Because cDNA was sequenced instead of genomic DNA, highly expressing activated cells could be over-represented, though the groups showed no difference in activation or CD3 levels. Shorter templates might be favored by PCR, yet because patient and control samples were amplified and corrected together, any such skew would affect both groups equally. Naive, central memory and regulatory TCRB repertoires appeared more similar among patients than among healthy donors.

The source material was naive CD4+ T cells from blood. The intended sense of this specimen's cell subset or site label: true naive CD4+ T cells. This sequence originates from a man in his thirties or forties in good health. The receptor chain draws on TRBV5-6 and TRBJ1-1; a tentative D call is TRBD1 (5 bases match). CDR3 region: CASSLAGHLTEAFF. The DNA sequence is as follows: TGTGCCAGCAGCTTGGCTGGACACCTCACTGAAGCTTTCTTT.